This TCR beta chain was documented in a study of regulatory T cells in long-lasting Graves disease. The authors built TCR beta libraries using iRepertoire HTBI primers and Arm-PCR of CDR3 regions. One entry per CDR3 protein results from TCRdb running MiXCR on the multiplex PCR reads. The repertoire includes more than 450,000 distinct CDR3 sequences, roughly 15% of them detected once, and more than 10% sits in the top ten. Time point in this sample: newly diagnosed GD, antithyroid drugs for less than 3 months. TCR sequences were obtained from RNA taken from PBMCs. This clonotype was observed at least ten times. The same data also contributed to another study, on T cells in Graves' hyperthyroidism and ophthalmopathy.

The origin of this receptor is a middle-aged man with Graves disease. Sequencing was performed on peripheral blood mononuclear cells (PBMCs), taken at new diagnosis, from a patient treated with antithyroid drugs.

The CDR3 DNA reads TGTGCCAGCAGCTTAAGTGGGGGGAACTACGAGCAGTACTTC. It is translated as CASSLSGGNYEQYF. The chain couples TRBV11-2 to TRBJ2-7, with a weak D call TRBD2 (6 bases). The CDR3 has 14 residues. The V and J ends lost 2 bases and 3 bases respectively, with 11 bases between them. Germline V lookup: CDR1 SGHAT, CDR2 FQNNGV.